Listed below are T cell receptor beta chains from one sample, sequenced in a study of cytomegalovirus exposure and HLA in healthy donors. Libraries were prepared by immunoSEQ multiplex PCR; TCRdb keeps only in-frame clonotypes and omits some of them. The sample yields some 86,000 clones, about 85% seen once. The specimen was PBMCs. These receptors originate from a woman aged 40 to 50 in good health and CMV-seropositive. CDR3s include the opening cysteine and the closing phenylalanine or tryptophan. D genes are given only for firm matches. Size is stated for part of the rows, as once, few or many counts, or as a class when the clone is expanded.

TRBJ1-2	-	-	TRBV29-1	TGCAGCGTTCAGGGCAGAGAGGATGGCTACACCTTC	CSVQGREDGYTF
TRBJ1-6	-	-	TRBV19	TGTGCCAGTAGTGGTGGCAGCTCCTATAATTCACCCCTCCACTTT	CASSGGSSYNSPLHF
TRBJ2-1	once	TRBD1	TRBV9	TGTGCCAGCAGCGTAGATGGTACCGGGACAGCCAATGAGCAGTTCTTC	CASSVDGTGTANEQFF
TRBJ2-3	-	TRBD2	TRBV18	TGTGCCAGCTCACTTGCGGCGGGGGATAAGTATTTT	CASSLAAGDKYF
TRBJ2-1	-	TRBD1	TRBV15	TGTGCCACCAGCGCCGGACAGGGGGCATCTCATGAGCAGTTCTTC	CATSAGQGASHEQFF
TRBJ1-5	-	-	TRBV21-1	TGTGCCAGCAGCAAAGAAAGGGGACAGTTCCTCAATCAGCCCCAGCATTTT	CASSKERGQFLNQPQHF
TRBJ2-7	once	TRBD2	TRBV6-4	TGTGCCAGCAGTGAACTAGCGGTGCTCTACGAGCAGTACTTC	CASSELAVLYEQYF
TRBJ1-2	-	TRBD1	TRBV5-1	TGCGCCAGCAGCAGGGGACAGGGGGCAGGAGGCTACACCTTC	CASSRGQGAGGYTF
TRBJ1-1	-	TRBD1	TRBV30	TGTGCCTGGAGTGTTATCTACAGGGGCTATATGAACACTGAAGCTTTCTTT	CAWSVIYRGYMNTEAFF
TRBJ1-2	-	TRBD1	TRBV27	TGTGCCAGCAGTTTAGTACAGGGGGCGCAGGGCTACACCTTC	CASSLVQGAQGYTF
TRBJ1-4	once	-	TRBV9	TGTGCCAGCAGCGTAGGGTCGGGAGGACACCTTAATGAAAAACTGTTTTTT	CASSVGSGGHLNEKLFF
TRBJ2-3	-	-	TRBV9	TGTGCCAGCAGCGGGCCTGGGGAAGGGACATCTAGCACAGATACGCAGTATTTT	CASSGPGEGTSSTDTQYF
TRBJ2-3	few	TRBD2	TRBV6-5	TGTGCCAGCAGTCCCCGGGGGGGGAGTTCGCAGTATTTT	CASSPRGGSSQYF
TRBJ1-1	-	TRBD1	TRBV5-1	TGCGCCAGCAGCCGGGACAGGGGGCAAACTGAAGCTTTCTTT	CASSRDRGQTEAFF
TRBJ2-1	-	TRBD2	TRBV11-3	TGTGCCAGCAGCTCGGGACTAGCGGGAGCCAACAATGAGCAGTTCTTC	CASSSGLAGANNEQFF
TRBJ1-3	-	-	TRBV19	TGTGCCAGTACCGGGAGGGATGGTGGAAACACCATATATTTT	CASTGRDGGNTIYF
TRBJ2-1	-	-	TRBV28	TGTGCCAGCAGTTTTGCGGGCTACTCCTACAATGAGCAGTTCTTC	CASSFAGYSYNEQFF